One and the same sample provided the 16 T cell receptor beta chains below, sequenced in a study of brain T cells in children with intractable seizures. The assay was immunoSEQ multiplex PCR, and TCRdb's table has in-frame clones only and misses some. The sample lists about 350,000 clones; roughly 93% were seen once. Time point of the sample: blood from clinic visit 5 months post-surgery; TSC patient then seizure free. Specimen: peripheral blood, collected less than 6 months after surgery. The receptor set was obtained from a boy in the first two years of life with tuberous sclerosis and intractable seizures.

The DNA of the CDR3 is TGTGCCAGCAGCGTAGTGGAGTGGCCCCCCGATACGCAGTATTTT. This sequence encodes CASSVVEWPPDTQYF. The gene calls are TRBV9 and TRBJ2-3; the D is unclear. This CDR3 comprises 15 residues. The germline V and J ends were trimmed by 0 bases and 6 bases, with 14 bases remaining between them. Germline values: CDR1 SGDLS, CDR2 YYNGEE.

The V call is TRBV6-6, the J call TRBJ1-6; 9 bases are shared with TRBD1. Germline CDR1 and CDR2: MNHNY and SVGAGI (reference sequence). The CDR3 is made up of 15 amino acids. With V trimmed by 0 bases and J by 7 bases, 1 base remained unmatched. CDR3 amino acids: CASSYSGTGNSPLHF. For the CDR3, the DNA is TGTGCCAGCAGTTACTCCGGGACAGGGAATTCACCCCTCCACTTT.

The chain couples TRBV24-1 to TRBJ2-1; unclear D gene. V lost 4 bases and J lost 8, with 8 bases in between. There are 12 residues in the CDR3. Germline loops: CDR1 KGHDR, CDR2 SFDVKD. CDR3 sequence (DNA): TGTGCCACCAGTGACCTGAGCGATGAGCAGTTCTTC. Residues: CATSDLSDEQFF.

The rearrangement uses TRBV5-1 and TRBJ1-4; possible D gene TRBD1, 6 bases. The germline V gene encodes CDR1 SGHRS and CDR2 YFSETQ. The V and J ends lost 1 base and 5 bases respectively, with 12 bases between them. CDR3 length: 15 residues. The CDR3 DNA sequence: TGCGCCAGCAGCTTGTCCGGGACAATAAATGAAAAACTGTTTTTT. Residues: CASSLSGTINEKLFF.

The J gene is TRBJ2-3, the V gene TRBV4-1; 10 bases fit TRBD2. The germline CDR1 and CDR2 sequences are MGHRA and YSYEKL. The CDR3 extends over 16 amino acids. The V gene end was trimmed by 2 bases and the J gene end by 1 base; junction bases not matched to a gene: 3. The CDR3 is CASSQPGTSGTDTQYF. CDR3 in DNA: TGCGCCAGCAGCCAACCCGGGACTAGCGGCACAGATACGCAGTATTTT.

This chain connects TRBV6-6 to TRBJ1-6; unclear D gene. The CDR3 has 12 amino acids. CDR1 is MNHNY, CDR2 SVGAGI, per germline (reference sequence). Deletions cut 7 bases from V and 10 bases from J, with 11 bases between. CDR3 sequence (DNA): TGTGCCAGCAATCTTATCGCGTCACCCCTCCACTTT. Protein product: CASNLIASPLHF.

The chain employs TRBV21-1 and TRBJ2-3. TRBV21-1 is flagged as a pseudogene. The CDR3 is made up of 17 amino acids. The CDR3 region has the DNA TGTGCCAGCAGCAAAATTTCATGGGGAAGTAGCACAGATACGCAGTATTTT. This translates into CASSKISWGSSTDTQYF.

The V call is TRBV28, the J call TRBJ2-3, with a tentative D call TRBD1 (5 bases). Germline loops: CDR1 MDHEN, CDR2 SYDVKM. V shed 6 bases and J shed 6 bases, with 19 bases lying between them. CDR3 length: 15 amino acids. The CDR3 region is CASSLGARMVDTQYF. Written as DNA, the CDR3 is TGTGCCAGCAGCCTAGGGGCCAGGATGGTCGATACGCAGTATTTT.

This rearrangement joins TRBV25-1 to TRBJ2-7; no clear D gene. Germline V gives CDR1 MGHDK, CDR2 SYGVNS. The CDR3 runs 13 residues. Trimming cost V 2 bases and J 3 bases, with 8 bases left between them. The CDR3 sequence is CASSEGLRYEQYF. The CDR3 region has the DNA TGTGCCAGCAGTGAAGGTTTGCGCTACGAGCAGTACTTC.

In this sample, this clone turned up a few times. The chain recombines TRBV19 with TRBJ1-2; no clear D gene. The CDR3 covers 12 residues. Germline V gene data show CDR1 as LNHDA and CDR2 as SQIVND (reference sequence). The V and J ends lost 4 bases and 6 bases respectively, with 9 bases between them. CDR3 in amino acids: CASSRGFDGYTF. The DNA for the CDR3 is TGTGCCAGTAGTAGAGGGTTCGATGGCTACACCTTC.

The rearrangement uses TRBV28 and TRBJ1-3, with D possibly TRBD1 on 6 matching bases. V shed 5 bases and J shed 4 bases, with 15 bases lying between them. The germline gives CDR1 MDHEN, CDR2 SYDVKM. The CDR3 has 15 amino acids. The CDR3 loop reads CASSPHGGYGNTIYF. DNA of the CDR3: TGTGCCAGCAGTCCTCACGGGGGCTACGGAAACACCATATATTTT.

The rearrangement joins TRBV11-3 to TRBJ2-3; a weak D match, TRBD1 (6 bases). Germline CDR1 and CDR2: SGHNT and YENEEA. V was trimmed by 3 bases and J by 5 bases, leaving 9 bases between them. This CDR3 spans 13 amino acids. The CDR3 DNA reads TGTGCCAGCAGCTTGGGACACGGAGATACGCAGTATTTT. This encodes CASSLGHGDTQYF.

The chain links TRBV5-1 to TRBJ1-5; the match to TRBD1 covers 10 bases. Looked up from germline, CDR1 is SGHRS and CDR2 is YFSETQ. The V gene end was trimmed by 3 bases and the J gene end by 3 bases; junction bases not matched to a gene: 3. The CDR3 has 15 amino acids. As DNA, the CDR3 is TGCGCCAGCAGCTCCGGGACAGGGGTCAATCAGCCCCAGCATTTT. It specifies CASSSGTGVNQPQHF.

CDR3 sequence reads: CASSLVGYSNQPQHF. DNA of the CDR3: TGTGCCAGCAGCTTGGTGGGTTATAGCAATCAGCCCCAGCATTTT. V is TRBV5-5 and J is TRBJ1-5, with unresolved D. V lost 0 bases to trimming and J lost 0 bases, with 7 bases between them. The CDR3 contains 15 residues. Germline V gene data show CDR1 as SGHKS and CDR2 as YYEKEE (reference sequence).

Here the CDR3 reads CASSIKRGGLSEQFF. As DNA, the CDR3 is TGTGCCAGTAGTATCAAGCGGGGGGGCCTTAGTGAGCAGTTCTTC. The chain recombines TRBV19 with TRBJ2-1; 10 bases are shared with TRBD2. Germline V gene sequence: CDR1 LNHDA, CDR2 SQIVND (reference sequence). The trim removed 3 bases at V and 9 bases at J, leaving 8 bases unmatched. CDR3 size: 15 residues.

This clone was recorded a few times. The V call is TRBV18, the J call TRBJ1-5; D unresolved. Germline V CDR1 and CDR2: KGHSH, LQKENI. The CDR3 has 15 amino acids. Deletions cut 6 bases from V and 6 bases from J, with 18 bases between. The CDR3 here is CASSADGRMGQPQHF. The CDR3 coding sequence is TGTGCCAGCTCTGCGGACGGACGAATGGGTCAGCCCCAGCATTTT.